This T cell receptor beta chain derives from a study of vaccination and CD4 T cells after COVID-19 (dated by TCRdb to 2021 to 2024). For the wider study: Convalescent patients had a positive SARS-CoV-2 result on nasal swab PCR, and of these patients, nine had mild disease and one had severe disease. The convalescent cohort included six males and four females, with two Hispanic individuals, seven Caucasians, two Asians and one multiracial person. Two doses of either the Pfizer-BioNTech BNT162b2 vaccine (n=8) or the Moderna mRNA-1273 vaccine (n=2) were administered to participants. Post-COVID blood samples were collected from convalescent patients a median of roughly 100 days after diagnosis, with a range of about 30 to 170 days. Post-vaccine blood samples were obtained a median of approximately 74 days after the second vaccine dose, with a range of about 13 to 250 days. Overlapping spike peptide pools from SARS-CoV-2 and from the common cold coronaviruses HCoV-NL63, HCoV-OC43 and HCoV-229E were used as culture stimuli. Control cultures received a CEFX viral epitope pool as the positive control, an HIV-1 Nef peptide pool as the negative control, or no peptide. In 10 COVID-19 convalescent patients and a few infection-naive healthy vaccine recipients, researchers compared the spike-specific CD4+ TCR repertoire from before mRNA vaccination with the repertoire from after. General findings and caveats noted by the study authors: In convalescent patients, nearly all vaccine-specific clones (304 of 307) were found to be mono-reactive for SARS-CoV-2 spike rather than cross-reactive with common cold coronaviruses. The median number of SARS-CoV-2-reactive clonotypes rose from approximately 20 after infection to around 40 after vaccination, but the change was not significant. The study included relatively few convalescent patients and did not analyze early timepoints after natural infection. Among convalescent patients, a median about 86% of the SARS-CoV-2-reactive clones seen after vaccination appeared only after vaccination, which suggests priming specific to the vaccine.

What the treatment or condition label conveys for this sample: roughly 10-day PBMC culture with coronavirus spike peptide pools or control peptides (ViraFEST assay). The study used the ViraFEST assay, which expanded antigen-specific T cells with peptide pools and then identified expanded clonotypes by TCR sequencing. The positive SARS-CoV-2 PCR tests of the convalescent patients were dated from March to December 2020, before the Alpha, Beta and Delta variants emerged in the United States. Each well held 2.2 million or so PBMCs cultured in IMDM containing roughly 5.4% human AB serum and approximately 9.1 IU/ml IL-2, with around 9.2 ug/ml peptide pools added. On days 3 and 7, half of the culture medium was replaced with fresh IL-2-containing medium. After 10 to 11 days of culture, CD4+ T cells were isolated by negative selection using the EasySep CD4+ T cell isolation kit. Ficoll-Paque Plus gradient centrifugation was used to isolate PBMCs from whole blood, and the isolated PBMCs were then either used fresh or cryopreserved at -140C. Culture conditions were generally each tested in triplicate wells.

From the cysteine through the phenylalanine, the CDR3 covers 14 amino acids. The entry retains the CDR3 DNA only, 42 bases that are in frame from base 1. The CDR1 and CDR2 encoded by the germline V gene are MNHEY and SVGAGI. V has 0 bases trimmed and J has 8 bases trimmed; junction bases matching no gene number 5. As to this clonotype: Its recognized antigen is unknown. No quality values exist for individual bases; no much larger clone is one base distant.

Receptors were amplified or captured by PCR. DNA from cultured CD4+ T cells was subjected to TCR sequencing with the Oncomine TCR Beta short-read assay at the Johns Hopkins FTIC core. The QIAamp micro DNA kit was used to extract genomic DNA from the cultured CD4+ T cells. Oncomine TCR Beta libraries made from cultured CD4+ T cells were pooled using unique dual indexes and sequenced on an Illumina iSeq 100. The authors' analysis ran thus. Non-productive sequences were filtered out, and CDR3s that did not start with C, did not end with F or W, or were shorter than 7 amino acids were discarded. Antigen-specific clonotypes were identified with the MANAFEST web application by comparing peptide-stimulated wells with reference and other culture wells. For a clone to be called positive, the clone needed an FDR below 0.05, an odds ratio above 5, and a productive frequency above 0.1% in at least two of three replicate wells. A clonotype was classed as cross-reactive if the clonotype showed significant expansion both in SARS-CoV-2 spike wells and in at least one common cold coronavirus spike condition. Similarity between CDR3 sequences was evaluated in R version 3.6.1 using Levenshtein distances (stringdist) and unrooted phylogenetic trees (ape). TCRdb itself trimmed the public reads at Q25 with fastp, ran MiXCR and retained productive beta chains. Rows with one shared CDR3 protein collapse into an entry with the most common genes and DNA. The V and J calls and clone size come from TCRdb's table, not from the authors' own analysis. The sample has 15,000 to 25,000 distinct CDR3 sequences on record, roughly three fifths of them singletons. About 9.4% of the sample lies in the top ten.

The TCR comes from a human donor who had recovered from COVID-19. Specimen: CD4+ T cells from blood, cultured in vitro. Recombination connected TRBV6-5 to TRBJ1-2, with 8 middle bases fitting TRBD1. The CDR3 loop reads CASSYSQGARGYTF. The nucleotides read TGTGCCAGCAGTTACTCGCAGGGGGCTAGGGGCTACACCTTC.